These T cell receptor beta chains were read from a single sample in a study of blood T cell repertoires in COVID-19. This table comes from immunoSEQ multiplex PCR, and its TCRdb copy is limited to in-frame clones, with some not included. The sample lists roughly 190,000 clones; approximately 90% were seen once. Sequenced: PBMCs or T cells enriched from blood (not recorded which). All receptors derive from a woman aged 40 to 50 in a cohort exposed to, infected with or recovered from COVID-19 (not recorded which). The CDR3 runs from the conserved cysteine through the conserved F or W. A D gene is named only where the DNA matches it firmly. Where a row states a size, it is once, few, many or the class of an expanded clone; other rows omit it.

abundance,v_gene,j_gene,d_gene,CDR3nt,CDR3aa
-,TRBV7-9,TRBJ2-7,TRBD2,TGTGCCAGCAACCAACTAGCGGAGACCTACGAGCAGTACTTC,CASNQLAETYEQYF
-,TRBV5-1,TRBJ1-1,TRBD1,TGCGCCAGCAGCTTGGGGTCCAGGGGGGCTGAAGCTTTCTTT,CASSLGSRGAEAFF
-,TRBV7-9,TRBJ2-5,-,TGTGCCAGCAGCTTAATTGATGCAGGGGAGGAGACCCAGTACTTC,CASSLIDAGEETQYF
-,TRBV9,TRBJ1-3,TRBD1,TGTGCCAGCAGCCCTAAGACAGGGGCGCCTGGAAACACCATATATTTT,CASSPKTGAPGNTIYF
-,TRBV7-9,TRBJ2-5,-,TGTGCCAGCAGCTTAGCAGGGGCCAGGGGGGAAGAGACCCAGTACTTC,CASSLAGARGEETQYF
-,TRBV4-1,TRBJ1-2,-,TGCGCCAGCAGCCAAAGACAGCTAACGCCCTATGGCTACACCTTC,CASSQRQLTPYGYTF
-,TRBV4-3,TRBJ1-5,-,TGCGCCAGCAGCCAAGATATGGGAGAGCTAGAGCCCCAGCATTTT,CASSQDMGELEPQHF
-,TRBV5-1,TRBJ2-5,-,TGCGCCAGCAGCTTTAACAGGGAGGGGACCCAGTACTTC,CASSFNREGTQYF
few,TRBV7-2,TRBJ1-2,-,TGTGCCAGCAGCTGGTCGGCGGGGGACTATGGCTACACCTTC,CASSWSAGDYGYTF
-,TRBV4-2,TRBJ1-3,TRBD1,TGTGCCAGCAGCCAGAGCCACAGGGGTACGGGAAACACCATATATTTT,CASSQSHRGTGNTIYF
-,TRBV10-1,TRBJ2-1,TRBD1,TGCGCCAGCAGGCGCAGGGGGCTTGGGGCCAATGAGCAGTTCTTC,CASRRRGLGANEQFF
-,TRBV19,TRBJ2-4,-,TGTGCCAGTGCGAACCCTTACGAGGGGGGGGCAAACCCCAACATTCAGTACTTC,CASANPYEGGANPNIQYF
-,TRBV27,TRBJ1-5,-,TGTGCCAGCGCCGGGGACATGGGGCTTCAGCCCCAGCATTTT,CASAGDMGLQPQHF
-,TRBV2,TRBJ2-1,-,TGTGCCAGCAGTGAACGCGATGCTGAGCAGTTCTTC,CASSERDAEQFF
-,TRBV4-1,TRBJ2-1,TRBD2,TGCGCCAGCAGCCAATGGCTAGCGGGGTCCTACAATGAGCAGTTCTTC,CASSQWLAGSYNEQFF
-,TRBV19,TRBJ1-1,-,TGTGCCAGTAGTATCGGGTGGAGAGGTATGAACACTGAAGCTTTCTTT,CASSIGWRGMNTEAFF
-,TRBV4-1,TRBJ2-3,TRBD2,TGCGCCAGCAGCACACTAGCGGGGGGGCCCACAGATACGCAGTATTTT,CASSTLAGGPTDTQYF
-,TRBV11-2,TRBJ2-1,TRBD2,TGTGCCAGCAGCCCTGGACTAGCCGGCCAATGGGAGCAGTTCTTC,CASSPGLAGQWEQFF
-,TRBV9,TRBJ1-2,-,TGTGCCAGCAGCCCACCGACAGGCCCCTATGGCTACACCTTC,CASSPPTGPYGYTF
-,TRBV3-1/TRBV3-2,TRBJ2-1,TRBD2,TGTGCCAGCAGCCACCCCAAGGGCCTAGCGGGGGAGCAGTTCTTC,CASSHPKGLAGEQFF
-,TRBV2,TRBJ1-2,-,TGTGCCAGCAGTGAAGGGTGGGTAGAGGATGGCTACACCTTC,CASSEGWVEDGYTF
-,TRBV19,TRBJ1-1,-,TGTGCCAGTAGTACGGGACTTCCGAACACTGAAGCTTTCTTT,CASSTGLPNTEAFF
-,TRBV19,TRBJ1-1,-,TGTGCCAGTAGCCCCTTTCTGAACACTGAAGCTTTCTTT,CASSPFLNTEAFF
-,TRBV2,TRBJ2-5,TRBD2,TGTGCCAGTGCCCTTAACGGGGGGAAAGAGACCCAGTACTTC,CASALNGGKETQYF
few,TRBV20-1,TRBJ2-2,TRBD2,TGCAGTGCTAGTAATCTGGCTAGCGGGAACACCGGGGAGCTGTTTTTT,CSASNLASGNTGELFF
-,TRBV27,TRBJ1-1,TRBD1,TGTGCCAGCATCCCAGTCGGACAGGCGAACACTGAAGCTTTCTTT,CASIPVGQANTEAFF
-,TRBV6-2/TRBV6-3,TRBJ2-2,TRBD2,TGTGCCAGCAGTTACCTGCGGGAGCCGTTTGACGGGGAGCTGTTTTTT,CASSYLREPFDGELFF
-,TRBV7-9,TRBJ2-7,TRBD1,TGTGCCAGCAGCCCAGGGGGCCTCTCCTACGAGCAGTACTTC,CASSPGGLSYEQYF
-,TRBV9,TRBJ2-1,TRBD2,TGTGCCAGTGGGGAGGACTTGCGGGAGGAGAATGAGCAGTTCTTC,CASGEDLREENEQFF
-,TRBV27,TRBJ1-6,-,TGTGCCAGCAGTTTAAATCCAGGGGCTAATTCACCCCTCCACTTT,CASSLNPGANSPLHF
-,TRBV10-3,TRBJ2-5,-,TGTGCCATCAGTGACCCAGGGGTCCAAGAGACCCAGTACTTC,CAISDPGVQETQYF
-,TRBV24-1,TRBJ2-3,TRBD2,TGTGCCACCAGCCGAGCGGGAGGGTTCACAGATACGCAGTATTTT,CATSRAGGFTDTQYF
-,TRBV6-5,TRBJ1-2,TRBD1,TGTGCCAGCAGTTCATACAGGGGGCTAGACTATGGCTACACCTTC,CASSSYRGLDYGYTF
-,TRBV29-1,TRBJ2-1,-,TGCAGCGTCGCCTCCCCACTAGAGGGCGGAAATGAGCAGTTCTTC,CSVASPLEGGNEQFF
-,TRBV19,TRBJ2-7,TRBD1,TGTGCCAGTAGCTGGGACAGGGGAGAGGGCGAGCAGTACTTC,CASSWDRGEGEQYF
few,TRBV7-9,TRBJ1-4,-,TGTGCCAGCAGCTTATCGAGTGAAAAACTGTTTTTT,CASSLSSEKLFF
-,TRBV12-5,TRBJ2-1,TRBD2,TGTGCTAGTGGTAGAGAAGTTTTAACTAGCGGGAGGTGGAATGAGCAGTTCTTC,CASGREVLTSGRWNEQFF
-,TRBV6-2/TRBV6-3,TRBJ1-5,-,TGTGCCAGCAGCAATACAGGGCCCAATCAGCCCCAGCATTTT,CASSNTGPNQPQHF
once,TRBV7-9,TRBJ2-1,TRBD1,TGTGCCAGCAGTGTGACAGGGAGCTCCTACAATGAGCAGTTCTTC,CASSVTGSSYNEQFF
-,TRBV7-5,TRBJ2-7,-,TGTGTCAGAAGCCTAGGACTGGGCTCCTACGAGCAGTACTTC,CVRSLGLGSYEQYF
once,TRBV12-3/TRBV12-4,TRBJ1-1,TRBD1,TGTGCCAGCAGCAAGGACAGGGTCACTGAAGCTTTCTTT,CASSKDRVTEAFF
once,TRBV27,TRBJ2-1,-,TGTGCCAGCAGCCCCGAGCTGGATTCGGGCAATGAGCAGTTCTTC,CASSPELDSGNEQFF